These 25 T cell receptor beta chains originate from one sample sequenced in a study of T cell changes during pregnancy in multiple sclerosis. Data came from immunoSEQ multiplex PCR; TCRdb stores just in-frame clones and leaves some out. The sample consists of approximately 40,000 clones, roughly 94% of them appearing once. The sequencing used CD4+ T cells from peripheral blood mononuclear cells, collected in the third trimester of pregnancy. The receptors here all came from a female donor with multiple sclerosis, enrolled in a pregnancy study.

The CDR3 DNA reads TGTGCCAGCAGCCCCCGGGGGGTACTTACCTTATTGAACACTGAAGCTTTCTTT. It translates to CASSPRGVLTLLNTEAFF. The V gene is TRBV28, the J gene TRBJ1-1, with TRBD1 as a possible D gene (5 bases). Germline-derived CDR1 and CDR2 are MDHEN and SYDVKM. The CDR3 totals 18 residues. The germline V and J ends were trimmed by 6 bases and 0 bases, with 23 bases remaining between them.

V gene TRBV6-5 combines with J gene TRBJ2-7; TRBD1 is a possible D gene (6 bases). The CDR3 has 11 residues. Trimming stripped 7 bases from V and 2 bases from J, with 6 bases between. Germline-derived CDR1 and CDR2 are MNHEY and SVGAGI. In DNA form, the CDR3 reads TGTGCCAGCAAGGGGGCCTACGAGCAGTACTTC. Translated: CASKGAYEQYF.

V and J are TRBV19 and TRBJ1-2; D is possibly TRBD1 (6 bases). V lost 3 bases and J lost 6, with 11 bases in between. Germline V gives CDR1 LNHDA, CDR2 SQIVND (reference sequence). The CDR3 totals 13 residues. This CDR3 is CASSMRGRDGYTF. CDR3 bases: TGTGCCAGTAGTATGCGGGGGCGCGATGGCTACACCTTC.

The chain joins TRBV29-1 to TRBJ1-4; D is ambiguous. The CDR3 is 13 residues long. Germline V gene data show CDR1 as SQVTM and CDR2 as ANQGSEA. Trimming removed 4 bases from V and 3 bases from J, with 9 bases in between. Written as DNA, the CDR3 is TGCAGCGTTGTCCTCGGGGCTAATGAAAAACTGTTTTTT. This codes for CSVVLGANEKLFF.

The CDR3 coding sequence is TGTGCCAGCAGCCCCCACAGGGAAACCTACGAGCAGTACTTC. Protein product: CASSPHRETYEQYF. The chain carries TRBV6-5 and TRBJ2-7; perhaps TRBD1 as D (6 bases). Trimming removed 6 bases from V and 2 bases from J, with 14 bases in between. This CDR3 contains 14 residues. The V gene's germline CDR1 is MNHEY and CDR2 SVGAGI.

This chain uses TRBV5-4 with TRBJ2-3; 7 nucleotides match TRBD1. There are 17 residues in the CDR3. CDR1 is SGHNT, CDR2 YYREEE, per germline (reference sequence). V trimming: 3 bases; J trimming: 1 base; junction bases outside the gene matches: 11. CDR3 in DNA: TGTGCCAGCAGCTCTGGGGGCGACAGGGCCGGCACAGATACGCAGTATTTT. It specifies CASSSGGDRAGTDTQYF.

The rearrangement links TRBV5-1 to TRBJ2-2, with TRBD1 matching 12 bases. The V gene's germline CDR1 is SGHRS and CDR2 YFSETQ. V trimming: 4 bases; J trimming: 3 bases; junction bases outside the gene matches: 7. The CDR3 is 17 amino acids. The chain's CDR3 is CASSVGTGGVYTGELFF. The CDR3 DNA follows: TGCGCCAGCAGCGTCGGGACAGGGGGCGTGTACACCGGGGAGCTGTTTTTT.

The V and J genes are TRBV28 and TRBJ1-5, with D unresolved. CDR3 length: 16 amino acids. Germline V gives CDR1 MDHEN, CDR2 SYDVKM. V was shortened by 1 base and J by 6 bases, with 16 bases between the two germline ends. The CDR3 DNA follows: TGTGCCAGCAGTTTATACGGCCAAACCTCTAGTCAGCCCCAGCATTTT. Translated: CASSLYGQTSSQPQHF. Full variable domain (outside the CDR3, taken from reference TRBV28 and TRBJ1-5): DVKVTQSSRYLVKRTGEKVFLECVQDMDHENMFWYRQDPGLGLRLIYFSYDVKMKEKGDIPEGYSVSREKKERFSLILESASTNQTSMYLCASSLYGQTSSQPQHFGDGTRLSIL.

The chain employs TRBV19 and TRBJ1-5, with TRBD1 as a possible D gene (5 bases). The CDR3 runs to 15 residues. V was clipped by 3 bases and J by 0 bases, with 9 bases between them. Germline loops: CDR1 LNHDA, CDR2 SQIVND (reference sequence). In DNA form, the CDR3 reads TGTGCCAGTAGTATTGTGACAGATAGCAATCAGCCCCAGCATTTT. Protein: CASSIVTDSNQPQHF. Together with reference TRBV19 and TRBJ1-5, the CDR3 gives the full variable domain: DGGITQSPKYLFRKEGQNVTLSCEQNLNHDAMYWYRQDPGQGLRLIYYSQIVNDFQKGDIAEGYSVSREKKESFPLTVTSAQKNPTAFYLCASSIVTDSNQPQHFGDGTRLSIL.

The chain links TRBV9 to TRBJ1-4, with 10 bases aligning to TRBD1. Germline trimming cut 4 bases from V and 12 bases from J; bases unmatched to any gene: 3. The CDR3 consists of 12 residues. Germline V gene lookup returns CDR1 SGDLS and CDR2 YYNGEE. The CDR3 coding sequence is TGTGCCAGCAGCCGGGACAGGGGAGAACTGTTTTTT. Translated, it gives CASSRDRGELFF.

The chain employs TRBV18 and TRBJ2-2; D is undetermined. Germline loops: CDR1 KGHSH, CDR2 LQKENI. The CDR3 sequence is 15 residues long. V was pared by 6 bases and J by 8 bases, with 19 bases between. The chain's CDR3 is CASSSRGLHNGELFF. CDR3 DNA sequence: TGTGCCAGCTCGTCTAGAGGTTTGCATAATGGGGAGCTGTTTTTT.

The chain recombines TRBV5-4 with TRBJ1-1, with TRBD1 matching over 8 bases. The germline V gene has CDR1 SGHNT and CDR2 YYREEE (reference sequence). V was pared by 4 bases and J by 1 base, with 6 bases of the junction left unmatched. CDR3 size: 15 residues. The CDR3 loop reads CASSATTGENTEAFF. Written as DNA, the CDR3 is TGTGCCAGCAGCGCGACGACAGGGGAGAACACTGAAGCTTTCTTT.

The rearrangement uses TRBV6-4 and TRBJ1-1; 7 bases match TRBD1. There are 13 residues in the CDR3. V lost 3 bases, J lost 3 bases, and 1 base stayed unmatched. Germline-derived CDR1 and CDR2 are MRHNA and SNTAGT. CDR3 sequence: CASSEDRDTEAFF. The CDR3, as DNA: TGTGCCAGCAGTGAAGACAGGGACACTGAAGCTTTCTTT.

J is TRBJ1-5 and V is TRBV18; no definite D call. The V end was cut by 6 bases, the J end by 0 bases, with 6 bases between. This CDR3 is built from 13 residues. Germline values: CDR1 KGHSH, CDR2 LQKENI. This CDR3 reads CASSYDSNQPQHF. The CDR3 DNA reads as TGTGCCAGCTCCTACGATAGCAATCAGCCCCAGCATTTT.

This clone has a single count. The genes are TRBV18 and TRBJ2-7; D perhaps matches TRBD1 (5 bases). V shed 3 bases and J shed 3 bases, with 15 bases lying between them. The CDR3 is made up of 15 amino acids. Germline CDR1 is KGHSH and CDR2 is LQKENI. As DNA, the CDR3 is TGTGCCAGCTCACCCGTGGACAAAAATTTCTACGAGCAGTACTTC. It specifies CASSPVDKNFYEQYF.

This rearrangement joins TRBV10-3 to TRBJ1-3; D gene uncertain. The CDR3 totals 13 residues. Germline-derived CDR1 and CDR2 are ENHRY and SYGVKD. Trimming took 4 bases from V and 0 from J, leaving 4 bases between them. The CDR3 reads CAISAGSGNTIYF. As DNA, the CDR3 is TGTGCCATCAGTGCCGGCTCTGGAAACACCATATATTTT.

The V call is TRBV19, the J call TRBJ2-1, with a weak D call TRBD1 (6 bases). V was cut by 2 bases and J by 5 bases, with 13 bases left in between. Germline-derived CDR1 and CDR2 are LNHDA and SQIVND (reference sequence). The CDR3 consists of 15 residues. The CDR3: CASSINRQENNEQFF. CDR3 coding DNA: TGTGCCAGTAGTATAAATAGACAGGAGAACAATGAGCAGTTCTTC. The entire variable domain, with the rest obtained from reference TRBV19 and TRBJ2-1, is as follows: DGGITQSPKYLFRKEGQNVTLSCEQNLNHDAMYWYRQDPGQGLRLIYYSQIVNDFQKGDIAEGYSVSREKKESFPLTVTSAQKNPTAFYLCASSINRQENNEQFFGPGTRLTVL.

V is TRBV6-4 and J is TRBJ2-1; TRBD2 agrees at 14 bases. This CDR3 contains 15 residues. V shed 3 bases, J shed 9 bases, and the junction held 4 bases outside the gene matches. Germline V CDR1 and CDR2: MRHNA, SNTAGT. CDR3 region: CASSEGTSGSTEQFF. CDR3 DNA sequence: TGTGCCAGCAGTGAGGGGACTAGCGGGAGCACTGAGCAGTTCTTC.

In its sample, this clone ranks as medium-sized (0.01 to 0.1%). CDR3 sequence (DNA): TGTGCCAGCAGCTCCCGACTAGCGGGAGGGGTCGGGGAGCTGTTTTTT. This encodes CASSSRLAGGVGELFF. The V call is TRBV9, the J call TRBJ2-2; 14 nucleotides match TRBD2. This CDR3 is built from 16 residues. J gave up 7 bases and V 4 bases, and 6 bases lay outside the gene matches. Germline V gene lookup returns CDR1 SGDLS and CDR2 YYNGEE. Drawing the rest from reference TRBV9 and TRBJ2-2, the complete variable domain is DSGVTQTPKHLITATGQRVTLRCSPRSGDLSVYWYQQSLDQGLQFLIQYYNGEERAKGNILERFSAQQFPDLHSELNLSSLELGDSALYFCASSSRLAGGVGELFFGEGSRLTVL.

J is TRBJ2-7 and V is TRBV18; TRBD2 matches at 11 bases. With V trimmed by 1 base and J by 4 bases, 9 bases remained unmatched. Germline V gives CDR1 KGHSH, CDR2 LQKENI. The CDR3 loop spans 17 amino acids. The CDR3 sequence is CASSPRLAGTSGYEQYF. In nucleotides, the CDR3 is TGTGCCAGCTCACCACGACTAGCCGGGACTAGCGGTTACGAGCAGTACTTC.

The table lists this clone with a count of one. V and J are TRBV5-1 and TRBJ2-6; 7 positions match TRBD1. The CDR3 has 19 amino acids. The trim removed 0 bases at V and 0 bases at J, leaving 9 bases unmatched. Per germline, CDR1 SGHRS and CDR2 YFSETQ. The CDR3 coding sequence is TGCGCCAGCAGCTTGGAGAGAGGGGGCATCACCTCTGGGGCCAACGTCCTGACTTTC. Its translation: CASSLERGGITSGANVLTF.

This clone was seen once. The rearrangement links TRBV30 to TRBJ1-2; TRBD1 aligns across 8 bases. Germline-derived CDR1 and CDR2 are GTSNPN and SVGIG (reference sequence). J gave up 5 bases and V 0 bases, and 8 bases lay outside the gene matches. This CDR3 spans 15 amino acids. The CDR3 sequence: CAWSVRQGTQYGYTF. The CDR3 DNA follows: TGTGCCTGGAGTGTGAGACAGGGGACTCAGTATGGCTACACCTTC.

The CDR3 region is CASSLGQGQASGNTIYF. The CDR3 nucleotides read TGTGCCAGCAGCTTGGGGCAGGGCCAGGCCTCTGGAAACACCATATATTTT. V usage is TRBV5-4 and J usage is TRBJ1-3, with TRBD1 as a possible D gene (5 bases). The CDR3 contains 17 residues. Germline CDR1 SGHNT, CDR2 YYREEE (reference sequence). The ends were cut back, 0 bases at V and 0 bases at J, with 13 bases in the middle.

The DNA for the CDR3 is TGTGCCAGCAGCCAAGGTGGGGGAGGGGCCTACAATGAGCAGTTCTTC. This gives the protein CASSQGGGGAYNEQFF. This chain joins TRBV4-2 and TRBJ2-1; 7 bases fit TRBD2. The CDR3 length is 16 residues. Germline loops: CDR1 LGHNA, CDR2 YNFKEQ. V was clipped by 1 base and J by 2 bases; unmatched bases: 5.

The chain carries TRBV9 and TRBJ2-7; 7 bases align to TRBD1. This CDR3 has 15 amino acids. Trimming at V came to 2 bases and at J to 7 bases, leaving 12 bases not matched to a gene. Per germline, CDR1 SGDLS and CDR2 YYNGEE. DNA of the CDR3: TGTGCCAGCAGCGTGGGAATCGACAGGGCGGAGGAGCAGTACTTC. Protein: CASSVGIDRAEEQYF.